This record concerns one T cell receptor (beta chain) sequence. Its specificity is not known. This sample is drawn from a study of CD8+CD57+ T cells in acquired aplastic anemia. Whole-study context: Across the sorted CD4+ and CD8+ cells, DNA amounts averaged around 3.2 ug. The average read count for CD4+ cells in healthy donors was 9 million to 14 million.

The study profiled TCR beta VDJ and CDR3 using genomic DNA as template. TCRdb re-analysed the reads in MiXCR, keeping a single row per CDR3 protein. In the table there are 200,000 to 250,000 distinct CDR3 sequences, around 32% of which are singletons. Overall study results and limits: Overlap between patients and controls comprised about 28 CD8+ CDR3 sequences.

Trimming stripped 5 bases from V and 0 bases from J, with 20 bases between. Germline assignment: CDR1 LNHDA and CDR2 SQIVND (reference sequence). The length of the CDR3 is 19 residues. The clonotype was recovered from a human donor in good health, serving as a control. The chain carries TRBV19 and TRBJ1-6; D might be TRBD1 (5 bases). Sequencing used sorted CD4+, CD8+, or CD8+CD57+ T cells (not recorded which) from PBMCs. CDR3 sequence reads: CASSGTGKGVSSYNSPLHF. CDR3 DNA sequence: TGTGCCAGTAGTGGCACGGGCAAAGGGGTGAGCTCCTATAATTCACCCCTCCACTTT.